Listed below are T cell receptor beta chains from one sample, sequenced in a study of blood T cell repertoires in COVID-19. TCRdb's table, derived via immunoSEQ multiplex PCR, lists solely in-frame clones and lacks some. In the table there are about 110,000 clones, about 79% of which are singletons. Sequencing used peripheral blood. Receptors were obtained from an elderly woman with active or convalescent COVID-19. Both conserved end residues are part of each CDR3. The order of the fields is V gene, J gene, D gene, clone size, CDR3 DNA, CDR3 protein. D genes are given only for firm matches. Only part of the rows carry a size: once, few, many, or a class if the clone is expanded.

>TRBV27|TRBJ1-4|TRBD1|once
TGTGCCAGCAGAGGACAGGGTAGGAATGAAAAACTGTTTTTT
CASRGQGRNEKLFF
>TRBV5-6|TRBJ2-1|TRBD2|.
TGTGCCAGCAGCTTGATGGTAGCGGGATACAATGAGCAGTTCTTC
CASSLMVAGYNEQFF
>TRBV28|TRBJ2-1|.|.
TGTGCCAGCAGTTTCTCCCCCGCGGGGACTGGGCAGTTCTTC
CASSFSPAGTGQFF
>TRBV5-1|TRBJ2-7|TRBD2|.
TGCGCCAGCAGCTTACCGGGAGGGCAGCACGAGCAGTACTTC
CASSLPGGQHEQYF
>TRBV3-1/TRBV3-2|TRBJ2-7|.|.
TGTGCCAGCAGCCAAGTAGATTCGGGAGAATCCTACGAGCAGTACTTC
CASSQVDSGESYEQYF
>TRBV2|TRBJ1-5|.|.
TGTGCCAGCAGTGCCAGGCGGGAGAATCAGCCCCAGCATTTT
CASSARRENQPQHF
>TRBV5-1|TRBJ1-2|.|.
TGCGCCAGCAGCTTGGGTATGGGGAGTAACTATGGCTACACCTTC
CASSLGMGSNYGYTF
>TRBV6-2/TRBV6-3|TRBJ2-3|TRBD2|.
TGTGCCAGCAGTCCCTTGGGGGGAGGGCCTCAGACGCAGTATTTT
CASSPLGGGPQTQYF
>TRBV24-1|TRBJ2-2|.|.
TGTGCCACAGGGGGTAATTCGAACACCGGGGAGCTGTTTTTT
CATGGNSNTGELFF
>TRBV19|TRBJ1-2|TRBD1|.
TGTGCCAGTAGTATTCAGTACCCGGACAGGGCCTATGGCTACACCTTC
CASSIQYPDRAYGYTF
>TRBV19|TRBJ1-1|TRBD1|.
TGTGCCAGTAGTACCCGGACAGGCACTGAAGCTTTCTTT
CASSTRTGTEAFF
>TRBV7-9|TRBJ1-2|.|.
TGTGCCAGCAGCTTTCGGGGAGGGACTGATGGCTACACCTTC
CASSFRGGTDGYTF
>TRBV5-4|TRBJ2-5|.|.
TGTGCCAGCAGCTTGGCCGGGGGTAGCGGCCAAGAGACCCAGTACTTC
CASSLAGGSGQETQYF
>TRBV7-2|TRBJ1-3|TRBD1|.
TGTGCCAGCAACCCGACAGGGGGAGGTGGAAACACCATATATTTT
CASNPTGGGGNTIYF
>TRBV4-2|TRBJ2-7|TRBD2|many
TGTGCCAGCAGTCCACTAACTAGCGGGGATTCCTACGAGCAGTACTTC
CASSPLTSGDSYEQYF
>TRBV18|TRBJ1-3|TRBD1|few
TGTGCCAGCTCACCTTCAGGACAGGCGGTTGGAAACACCATATATTTT
CASSPSGQAVGNTIYF
>TRBV6-6|TRBJ2-1|.|.
TGTGCCAGCAGTTACCTATGGGGACTGACTGGGGAGCAGTTCTTC
CASSYLWGLTGEQFF
>TRBV11-2|TRBJ2-5|.|.
TGTGCCAGCAGCTTCGGGGGGCGCGGAGAGACCCAGTACTTC
CASSFGGRGETQYF
>TRBV5-1|TRBJ2-5|.|.
TGCGCCAGCAGCTTGGACTTTGAAGAGACCCAGTACTTC
CASSLDFEETQYF
>TRBV11-2|TRBJ2-7|.|.
TGTGCCAGCAGCTCACGAGCCGAGCAGTACTTC
CASSSRAEQYF
>TRBV7-8|TRBJ1-4|.|.
TGTGCCAGCAGCCGCAGTGAAAAACTGTTTTTT
CASSRSEKLFF
>TRBV29-1|TRBJ2-7|.|.
TGCAGCGTTGGGGCACCGAACTACGAGCAGTACTTC
CSVGAPNYEQYF
>TRBV28|TRBJ1-5|.|.
TGTGCCAGCAGTCGGGCGGACAGACAAAATCAGCCCCAGCATTTT
CASSRADRQNQPQHF
>TRBV11-3|TRBJ2-1|TRBD2|.
TGTGCCAGCAGCCAGGGCGGGAGGTTGAAGAATGAGCAGTTCTTC
CASSQGGRLKNEQFF
>TRBV7-2|TRBJ2-5|TRBD2|.
TGTGCCAGCAGCTTAGGTTCGAAGCGGGAGGGTGAGACCCAGTACTTC
CASSLGSKREGETQYF
>TRBV7-2|TRBJ2-3|.|.
TGTGCCAGCAACCGGGAGTGGTTCACAGATACGCAGTATTTT
CASNREWFTDTQYF
>TRBV23-1|TRBJ2-2|TRBD1|.
TGCGCCAGCAGTCTCAAAGAACCGGGACAGGGGGCAGCCGGGGAGCTGTTTTTT
CASSLKEPGQGAAGELFF
>TRBV5-5|TRBJ1-2|TRBD1|.
TGTGCCAGCAGCTCGACAGGGGAGGCCGCCACTAACTATGGCTACACCTTC
CASSSTGEAATNYGYTF
>TRBV13|TRBJ2-4|TRBD1|.
TGTGCCAGCAGCTTGCGGACAGGCCGATTAGCCAAAAACATTCAGTACTTC
CASSLRTGRLAKNIQYF
>TRBV7-8|TRBJ2-3|.|.
TGTGCCAGCAGCCAACTAAGGGATACGCAGTATTTT
CASSQLRDTQYF
>TRBV19|TRBJ2-7|TRBD2|.
TGTGCCAGTAGTACCCCGGGAGGAAAGGTTTTCGAGCAGTACTTC
CASSTPGGKVFEQYF
>TRBV19|TRBJ1-5|TRBD1|.
TGTGCCAGTAGGTATGGGACAGGGGCCAATCAGCCCCAGCATTTT
CASRYGTGANQPQHF
>TRBV24-1|TRBJ2-1|TRBD2|.
TGTGCCACCAGTGAAACCGGGACTAGCGGCTCTACCACCTACAATGAGCAGTTCTTC
CATSETGTSGSTTYNEQFF
>TRBV4-1|TRBJ2-3|TRBD2|.
TGCGCCAGCAGCCGCCTAGCGGGAGGGGTAGATACGCAGTATTTT
CASSRLAGGVDTQYF
>TRBV3-1/TRBV3-2|TRBJ1-2|.|many
TGTGCCAGCAGCCCCTGGGGAGAAGGGAACTATGGCTACACCTTC
CASSPWGEGNYGYTF
>TRBV19|TRBJ2-1|TRBD2|.
TGTGCCAGTAGTACCGATAGCGGGAGTGGAGGTGAGCAGTTCTTC
CASSTDSGSGGEQFF
>TRBV4-2|TRBJ1-3|.|.
TGTGCCAGCAGCCAAGATGTTAGGAGCTCTGGAAACACCATATATTTT
CASSQDVRSSGNTIYF
>TRBV5-1|TRBJ2-1|TRBD2|.
TGCGCCAGCAGCTTGGGACTAGCGGGAAGGTACAATGAGCAGTTCTTC
CASSLGLAGRYNEQFF
>TRBV7-2|TRBJ1-2|TRBD1|.
TGTGCCAGCAGCTTTAGGACAGGGGGAGGCTATGGCTACACCTTC
CASSFRTGGGYGYTF
>TRBV6-2/TRBV6-3|TRBJ2-3|TRBD2|.
TGTGCCAGCAGTTACGGGGGTAGCGGGAGCCCAGATACGCAGTATTTT
CASSYGGSGSPDTQYF
>TRBV6-5|TRBJ1-1|.|.
TGTGCCAGCAGTTACTCTATAGGGGCGAACACTGAAGCTTTCTTT
CASSYSIGANTEAFF
>TRBV4-1|TRBJ2-4|TRBD2|few
TGCGCCAGCAGCCCCACCTCCCTTGTCGTACTAGCGGGGCCACTAGCCAAAAACATTCAGTACTTC
CASSPTSLVVLAGPLAKNIQYF
>TRBV27|TRBJ2-3|TRBD2|.
TGTGCCAGCAGACGACTAGCAGGTTCAGATACGCAGTATTTT
CASRRLAGSDTQYF
>TRBV5-1|TRBJ1-1|.|once
TGCGCCAGCAGCTTTACAGGGAACACTGAAGCTTTCTTT
CASSFTGNTEAFF